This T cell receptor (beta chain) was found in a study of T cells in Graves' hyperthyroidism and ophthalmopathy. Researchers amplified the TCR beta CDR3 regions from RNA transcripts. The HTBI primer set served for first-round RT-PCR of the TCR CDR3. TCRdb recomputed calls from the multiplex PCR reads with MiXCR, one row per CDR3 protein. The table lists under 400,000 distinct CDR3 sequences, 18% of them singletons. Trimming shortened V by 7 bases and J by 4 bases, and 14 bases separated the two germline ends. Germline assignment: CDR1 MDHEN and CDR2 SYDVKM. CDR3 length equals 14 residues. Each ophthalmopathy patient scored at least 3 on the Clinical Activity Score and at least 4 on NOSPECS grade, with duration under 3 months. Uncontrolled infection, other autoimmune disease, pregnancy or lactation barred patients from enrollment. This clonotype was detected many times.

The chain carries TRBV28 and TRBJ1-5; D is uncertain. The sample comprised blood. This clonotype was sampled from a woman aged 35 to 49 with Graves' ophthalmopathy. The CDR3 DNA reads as TGTGCCAGCACCTTAAGCCAGGCAAATCAGCCCCAGCATTTT. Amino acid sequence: CASTLSQANQPQHF.